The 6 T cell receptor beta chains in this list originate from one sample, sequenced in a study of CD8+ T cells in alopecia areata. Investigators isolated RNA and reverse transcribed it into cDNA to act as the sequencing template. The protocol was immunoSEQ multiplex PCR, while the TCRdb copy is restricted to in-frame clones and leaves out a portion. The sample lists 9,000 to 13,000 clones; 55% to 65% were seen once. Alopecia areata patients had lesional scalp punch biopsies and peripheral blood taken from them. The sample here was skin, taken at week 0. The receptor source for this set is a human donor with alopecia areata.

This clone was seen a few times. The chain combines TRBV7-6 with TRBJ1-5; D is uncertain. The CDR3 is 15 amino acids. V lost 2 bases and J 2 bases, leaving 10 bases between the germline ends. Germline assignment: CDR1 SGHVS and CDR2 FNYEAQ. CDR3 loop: CASSLSIVGNQPQHF. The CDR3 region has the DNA TGTGCCAGCAGCTTAAGTATTGTCGGCAATCAGCCCCAGCATTTT.

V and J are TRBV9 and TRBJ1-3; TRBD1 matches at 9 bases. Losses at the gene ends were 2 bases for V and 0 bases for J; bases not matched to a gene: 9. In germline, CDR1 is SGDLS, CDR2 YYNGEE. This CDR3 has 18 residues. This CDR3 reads CASSVGTGTRSSGNTIYF. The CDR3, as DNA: TGTGCCAGCAGCGTTGGGACAGGGACCCGAAGCTCTGGAAACACCATATATTTT.

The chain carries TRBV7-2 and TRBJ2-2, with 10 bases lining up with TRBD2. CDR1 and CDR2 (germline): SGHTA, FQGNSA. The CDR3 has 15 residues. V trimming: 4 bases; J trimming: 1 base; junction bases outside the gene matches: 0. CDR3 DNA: TGTGCCAGCAGCTCTAGCGGGAGGAACACCGGGGAGCTGTTTTTT. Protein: CASSSSGRNTGELFF.

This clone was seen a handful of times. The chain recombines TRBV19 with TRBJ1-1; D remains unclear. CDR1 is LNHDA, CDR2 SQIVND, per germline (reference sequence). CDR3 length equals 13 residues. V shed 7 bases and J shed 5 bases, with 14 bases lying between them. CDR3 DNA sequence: TGTGCCAGTATCGGCAGGAGTTATACTGAAGCTTTCTTT. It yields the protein CASIGRSYTEAFF.

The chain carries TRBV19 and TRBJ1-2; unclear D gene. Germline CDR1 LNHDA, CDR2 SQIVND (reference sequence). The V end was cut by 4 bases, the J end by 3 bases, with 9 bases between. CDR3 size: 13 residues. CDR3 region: CASSKGMDYGYTF. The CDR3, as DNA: TGTGCCAGTAGTAAGGGCATGGACTATGGCTACACCTTC. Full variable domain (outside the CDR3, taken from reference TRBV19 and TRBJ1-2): DGGITQSPKYLFRKEGQNVTLSCEQNLNHDAMYWYRQDPGQGLRLIYYSQIVNDFQKGDIAEGYSVSREKKESFPLTVTSAQKNPTAFYLCASSKGMDYGYTFGSGTRLTVV.

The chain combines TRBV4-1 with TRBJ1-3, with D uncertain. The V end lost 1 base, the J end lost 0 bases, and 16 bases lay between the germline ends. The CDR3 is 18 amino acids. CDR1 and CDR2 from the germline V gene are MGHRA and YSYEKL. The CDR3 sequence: CASSQVDLGFGSGNTIYF. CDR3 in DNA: TGCGCCAGCAGCCAAGTCGATCTGGGATTTGGCTCTGGAAACACCATATATTTT.